This T cell receptor beta chain derives from a study of cytomegalovirus exposure and HLA in healthy donors. Turning to the study itself: Later analysis reported that the 120 or so validation repertoires shared the platform of the 600 to 750 first-cohort repertoires. The study, taken as a whole, reports: Most TCR sequences showed up rarely, but some public TCRs showed up in many donors. The tendency of first-cohort TCR clusters to co-occur in the 120 or so validation repertoires emerged from a later analysis.

The germline V gene encodes CDR1 KGHSH and CDR2 LQKENI. The germline V and J ends were trimmed by 2 bases and 4 bases, with 12 bases remaining between them. The CDR3 spans 15 residues. In the case of this clone: Its target is unknown.

The donors were part of the validation cohort of 120 subjects. That cohort was separate from the first cohort, which comprised 666 subjects. Generated by immunoSEQ multiplex PCR, the TCRdb table keeps only in-frame clones and is missing some. The table lists 150,000 or so clones, approximately 87% of them singletons. Sequencing was done on a sample of PBMCs. V gene TRBV18 combines with J gene TRBJ2-1; the D is unclear. The receptor comes from a woman younger than 45 in good health and CMV-seronegative. DNA of the CDR3: TGTGCCAGCTCACCAAGCAACTACGGGTACAATGAGCAGTTCTTC. Amino acid sequence: CASSPSNYGYNEQFF.